This TCR beta chain came from a study of beta chain features in type 1 diabetes. Whole-study findings and limits: TCRB CDR3s from Type 1 diabetes patients were moderately but significantly shorter in all four CD4+ subsets.

A note on this clone: The antigen remains unidentified.

CDR1 is SGHTA, CDR2 FQGNSA, per germline. The CDR3 runs 16 residues. V shed 2 bases, J shed 2 bases, and the junction held 4 bases outside the gene matches. The sequenced template was cDNA made from the entire isolated RNA. This table comes from immunoSEQ multiplex PCR, and its TCRdb copy is limited to in-frame clones, with some not included. This sample has 550,000 to 850,000 clones; roughly an eighth occur once, and the top ten carry 0.022%. J is TRBJ2-3 and V is TRBV7-2; 10 bases fit TRBD2. This clonotype was sampled from a man in his late teens or twenties with type 1 diabetes. Sample: naive CD4+ T cells from blood. This CDR3 is CASSLTLAGFTDTQYF. Written as DNA, the CDR3 is TGTGCCAGCAGCTTAACACTAGCGGGGTTCACAGATACGCAGTATTTT.